The present entry profiles one TCR beta chain with its context. Its antigen remains unknown. Germline V gene lookup returns CDR1 SGDLS and CDR2 YYNGEE. V shed 2 bases and J 7 bases; nucleotides not matched to a gene: 10. This CDR3 comprises 16 residues. The data derive from a study of early T cells in non-severe SARS-CoV-2 infection. Study context: Chains stayed unpaired after sequencing of bulk RNA from unsorted whole blood. Study results and caveats: Anti-spike CD8 responses were favored by VDJdb matching, which missed private and CD4 specificities.

cDNA molecules, individually, were tagged with unique molecular identifiers. TCRdb passed the 5' RACE reads through MiXCR, listing each CDR3 protein once. The sample includes tens of thousands of distinct CDR3 sequences, around 4.9% of them seen just once. The J gene is TRBJ2-2, the V gene TRBV9; 8 bases are a match to TRBD1. Material for sequencing was whole blood. This TCR derives from an adult who was a healthcare worker with PCR-confirmed SARS-CoV-2 infection or an uninfected control (not recorded which). CDR3 DNA: TGTGCCAGCAGCGTGCAGAGTCAGGGGGCTCTCGGGGAGCTGTTTTTT. Encoded protein: CASSVQSQGALGELFF.